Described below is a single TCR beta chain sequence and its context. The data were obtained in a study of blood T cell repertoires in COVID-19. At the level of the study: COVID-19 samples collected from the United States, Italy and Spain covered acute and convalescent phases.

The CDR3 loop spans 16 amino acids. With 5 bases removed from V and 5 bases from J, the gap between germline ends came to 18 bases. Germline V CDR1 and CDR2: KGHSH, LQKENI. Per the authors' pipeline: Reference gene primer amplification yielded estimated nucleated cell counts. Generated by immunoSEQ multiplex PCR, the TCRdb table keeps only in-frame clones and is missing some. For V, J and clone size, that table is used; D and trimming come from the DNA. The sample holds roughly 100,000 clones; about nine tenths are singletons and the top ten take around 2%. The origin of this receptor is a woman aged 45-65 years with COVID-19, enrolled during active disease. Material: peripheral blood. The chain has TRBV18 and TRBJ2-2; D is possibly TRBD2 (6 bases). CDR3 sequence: CASSLHRAGGTGELFF. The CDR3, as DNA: TGTGCCAGCTCATTACATAGAGCAGGAGGGACCGGGGAGCTGTTTTTT.